This entry concerns a single T cell receptor (beta chain). Its target is unknown. V lost 2 bases and J 0 bases, leaving 19 bases between the germline ends. The CDR3 sequence is 18 residues long. Germline loops: CDR1 LGHNA, CDR2 YSLEER. Clones were sequenced by immunoSEQ multiplex PCR, and TCRdb holds only the in-frame ones, with some missing. Altogether roughly 92,000 clones are present, approximately 90% being singletons, with the ten largest covering 0.28%. This specimen comes from a study of graft-versus-host responses after intestinal transplantation. Study summary: The recipients all started with anti-thymocyte globulin induction and then took tacrolimus and steroids for about three years.

V is TRBV4-3 and J is TRBJ1-1, with D tentatively TRBD1 (6 bases). The sample consisted of unstimulated CD4+ T cells sorted from spleen or lymph node cells, taken before transplant. This receptor was taken from a human donor who was the organ donor for an intestinal transplant. CDR3 residues: CASSQRPGGGPMNTEAFF. The CDR3 DNA sequence: TGCGCCAGCAGCCAACGACCCGGGGGGGGGCCTATGAACACTGAAGCTTTCTTT.